Listed below are T cell receptor beta chains from one sample, sequenced in a study of Graves' ophthalmopathy and Graves' hyperthyroidism. MiXCR, applied by TCRdb to the multiplex PCR reads, yields one record per CDR3 protein. This sample has around 340,000 distinct CDR3 sequences, with roughly 16% found just once. The material sequenced was peripheral blood. The origin of the receptors is an adult man with Graves' ophthalmopathy. Each CDR3 is given with its conserved first and last residue. The order of the fields is D gene, clone size, J gene, V gene, CDR3 protein, CDR3 DNA. D genes are given only for firm matches. Clone size appears in some rows only: once, few, many, or a class for an expanded clone.

>TRBD1|many|TRBJ1-1|TRBV19
CASSQGAVTEAFF
TGTGCCAGTAGTCAGGGGGCAGTCACTGAAGCTTTCTTT
>.|many|TRBJ1-6|TRBV6-1
CASSADFFWNSPLHF
TGTGCCAGCAGTGCGGATTTCTTTTGGAATTCACCCCTCCACTTT
>.|many|TRBJ1-3|TRBV6-1
CASSDRQGNTIYF
TGTGCCAGCAGTGATCGGCAGGGAAACACCATATATTTT
>.|many|TRBJ1-1|TRBV5-8
CASSLEGRSEAFF
TGTGCCAGCAGCTTGGAAGGGCGGTCAGAAGCTTTCTTT
>.|.|TRBJ2-7|TRBV6-1
CASHRDGAPYEQYF
TGTGCCAGCCACAGAGATGGGGCGCCCTACGAGCAGTACTTC
>.|many|TRBJ1-1|TRBV10-2
CASSEGRLTEAFF
TGCGCCAGCAGTGAGGGCAGGCTGACTGAAGCTTTCTTT
>.|many|TRBJ1-5|TRBV15
CATSRDQTVSNQPQHF
TGTGCCACCAGCAGAGATCAGACAGTCAGCAATCAGCCCCAGCATTTT
>TRBD1|.|TRBJ1-5|TRBV12-3/TRBV12-4
CASSFILTTGYVQPQHF
TGTGCCAGCAGTTTTATATTAACGACAGGGTACGTTCAGCCCCAGCATTTT
>.|many|TRBJ1-1|TRBV29-1
CSDSADTEAFF
TGCAGCGATTCAGCTGACACTGAAGCTTTCTTT
>TRBD2|.|TRBJ2-7|TRBV9
CASSVAPLAGGYEQYF
TGTGCCAGCAGCGTAGCTCCACTAGCGGGAGGTTACGAGCAGTACTTC
>TRBD1|many|TRBJ2-7|TRBV11-2
CASSLGRVGQGSYEQYF
TGTGCCAGCAGCTTAGGTCGGGTGGGACAGGGGAGCTACGAGCAGTACTTC
>TRBD2|many|TRBJ2-7|TRBV6-2/TRBV6-3
CASSLGLALYEQYF
TGTGCCAGCAGCCTCGGACTAGCGTTATACGAGCAGTACTTC
>TRBD1|many|TRBJ2-7|TRBV6-5
CAAGTGGPYEQYF
TGTGCCGCTGGGACAGGGGGTCCCTACGAGCAGTACTTC
>.|.|TRBJ2-2|TRBV4-1
CASSQDPPQGMLTGELFF
TGCGCCAGCAGCCAAGACCCCCCCCAGGGGATGCTGACGGGGGAGCTGTTTTTT
>.|many|TRBJ2-1|TRBV30
CAWSVQYEQFF
TGTGCCTGGAGTGTACAGTATGAGCAGTTCTTC
>.|many|TRBJ2-7|TRBV5-1
CASSINPSGQGYEQYF
TGCGCCAGCAGCATAAACCCAAGTGGGCAGGGCTACGAGCAGTACTTC
>.|many|TRBJ1-6|TRBV6-2/TRBV6-3
CASSYSRDNSPLHF
TGTGCCAGCAGTTACTCGAGAGATAATTCACCCCTCCACTTT
>.|many|TRBJ1-1|TRBV6-5
CASSYSLAENTEAFF
TGTGCCAGCAGTTACTCCCTCGCAGAGAACACTGAAGCTTTCTTT
>TRBD1|many|TRBJ1-5|TRBV4-2
CASSQSKWGSLTGVLHNQPQHF
TGTGCCAGCAGCCAATCGAAATGGGGAAGTCTAACAGGGGTATTACATAATCAGCCCCAGCATTTT
>TRBD1|.|TRBJ1-5|TRBV6-2/TRBV6-3
CASSSHRGHSNQPQHF
TGTGCCAGCAGCTCCCACAGGGGACATAGCAATCAGCCCCAGCATTTT
>.|many|TRBJ1-2|TRBV3-1
CASRQGDGYTF
TGTGCCAGCAGACAGGGTGATGGCTACACCTTC
>.|many|TRBJ1-5|TRBV13
CASSRGARGGQPQHF
TGTGCCAGCAGCCGAGGAGCCCGAGGCGGTCAGCCCCAGCATTTT
>.|many|TRBJ2-5|TRBV9
CASSALSGQETQYF
TGTGCCAGCAGCGCCCTCTCGGGCCAAGAGACCCAGTACTTC
>TRBD1|many|TRBJ2-7|TRBV11-2
CASRSRTGSHEQYF
TGTGCCAGCAGAAGCCGGACAGGTTCCCACGAGCAGTACTTC
>.|many|TRBJ1-6|TRBV4-1
CASSPYGIRGTGSYNSPLHF
TGCGCCAGCAGCCCGTACGGGATCCGGGGGACCGGCTCCTATAATTCACCCCTCCACTTT
>.|many|TRBJ2-7|TRBV7-3
CASSRSGPRGEQYF
TGTGCCAGCAGCCGCTCGGGCCCACGGGGCGAGCAGTACTTC
>.|many|TRBJ1-1|TRBV6-5
CASSYSIASKAFF
TGTGCCAGCAGTTACTCGATAGCGAGTAAAGCTTTCTTT
>.|many|TRBJ1-2|TRBV27
CASSETKGGGVSYTF
TGTGCCAGCAGTGAAACAAAGGGAGGAGGCGTGAGCTACACCTTC
>TRBD1|few|TRBJ2-7|TRBV5-1
CASSLEGQGTHEQYF
TGCGCCAGCAGCTTGGAGGGACAGGGGACCCACGAGCAGTACTTC
>TRBD1|many|TRBJ2-7|TRBV27
CASSLYRGHREQYF
TGTGCCAGCAGTTTATACAGGGGGCATCGAGAGCAGTACTTC
>.|many|TRBJ1-2|TRBV28
CASVTGGINGYTF
TGTGCCAGCGTAACGGGGGGGATTAACGGCTACACCTTC
>.|many|TRBJ1-6|TRBV28
CASSPGRSWQGSPLHF
TGTGCCAGCAGTCCGGGACGTTCCTGGCAGGGTTCACCCCTCCACTTT
>TRBD1|many|TRBJ1-1|TRBV18
CASSPGQGKNTEAFF
TGTGCCAGCTCCCCCGGACAGGGCAAGAACACTGAAGCTTTCTTT
>.|many|TRBJ1-5|TRBV7-8
CASSSDRNSNQAQHF
TGTGCCAGCAGCTCTGACCGAAATAGCAATCAGGCCCAGCATTTT
>.|many|TRBJ2-7|TRBV12-3/TRBV12-4
CASSFWAGSYEQYF
TGTGCCAGCAGTTTTTGGGCAGGGTCCTACGAGCAGTACTTC
>TRBD1|many|TRBJ1-2|TRBV28
CASSPTLGGDRTNYGYTF
TGTGCCAGCAGCCCGACTCTAGGGGGGGACAGGACTAACTATGGCTACACCTTC
>TRBD2|many|TRBJ2-7|TRBV7-8
CASSRPVAGGPGEQYF
TGTGCCAGCAGCCGACCAGTAGCGGGAGGGCCGGGCGAGCAGTACTTC
>.|many|TRBJ1-5|TRBV10-3
CAISFDNQPQHF
TGTGCCATCTCGTTCGATAATCAGCCCCAGCATTTT
>TRBD2|many|TRBJ2-5|TRBV7-2
CASSFTSGGAETQYF
TGTGCCAGCAGCTTTACTAGCGGGGGGGCGGAGACCCAGTACTTC
>TRBD2|many|TRBJ2-7|TRBV11-1
CASSSLGGVHEQYF
TGTGCCAGCAGCTCCCTGGGGGGGGTCCACGAGCAGTACTTC
>.|many|TRBJ2-5|TRBV28
CASSLSSGQGGETQYF
TGTGCCAGCAGTTTATCCTCGGGGCAGGGGGGAGAGACCCAGTACTTC
>.|.|TRBJ1-1|TRBV20-1
CSALPPWGGETEAFF
TGCAGTGCATTGCCCCCATGGGGGGGCGAAACTGAAGCTTTCTTT
>.|many|TRBJ1-5|TRBV29-1
CSTVSVPGEPQHF
TGCAGCACCGTGAGTGTTCCCGGGGAGCCCCAGCATTTT
>.|many|TRBJ2-7|TRBV5-1
CASSLGGSRSGTRSYEQYF
TGCGCCAGCAGCTTGGGGGGGTCCCGCTCCGGGACAAGATCGTACGAGCAGTACTTC
>.|many|TRBJ2-5|TRBV13
CASSLGLNPMPETQYF
TGTGCCAGCAGCTTAGGCCTGAACCCAATGCCAGAGACCCAGTACTTC
>.|.|TRBJ1-2|TRBV12-3/TRBV12-4
CASSFGRTVYGYTF
TGTGCCAGCAGTTTCGGGAGGACGGTCTATGGCTACACCTTC
>.|many|TRBJ1-3|TRBV7-9
CASSSRQAGNTIYF
TGTGCCAGCAGCTCCCGACAGGCGGGAAACACCATATATTTT
>TRBD2|many|TRBJ2-7|TRBV7-3
CASSARGGHEQYF
TGTGCCAGCAGCGCCCGGGGGGGCCACGAGCAGTACTTC
>.|.|TRBJ2-7|TRBV29-1
CSVVDRDGGSYEQYF
TGCAGCGTTGTCGACAGGGACGGGGGATCCTACGAGCAGTACTTC